These 25 T cell receptor beta chains were all obtained from the same sample, sequenced in a study of T cell responses to AZD1222 COVID-19 vaccine. The data were produced by immunoSEQ multiplex PCR, yet TCRdb's version contains in-frame clones alone and is incomplete. The sample yields 80,000 to 95,000 clones, around 73% seen once. Sequences were derived from peripheral blood, sampled on day 0 of AZD1222 vaccination. Source of these receptors: an adult in good health.

This rearrangement joins TRBV5-1 to TRBJ2-5; the D call may be TRBD1 or TRBD2 (6 bases each). CDR1 is SGHRS and CDR2 is YFSETQ in the germline V gene. V dropped 0 bases and J dropped 5 bases, with 14 bases sitting between them. CDR3 length: 15 residues. This chain's CDR3 is CASSLVGGAGETQYF. The CDR3, as DNA: TGCGCCAGCAGCTTGGTGGGGGGCGCGGGGGAGACCCAGTACTTC.

The chain uses TRBV4-3 and TRBJ2-7; perhaps TRBD1 as D (6 bases). This CDR3 region has 14 residues. Trimming took 3 bases from V and 2 from J, leaving 11 bases between them. Germline CDR1 and CDR2: LGHNA and YSLEER. The CDR3 here is CASSQQQGPYEQYF. The CDR3, as DNA: TGCGCCAGCAGCCAGCAACAGGGTCCCTACGAGCAGTACTTC.

The rearrangement uses TRBV9 and TRBJ1-2; maybe TRBD1 (5 bases). Germline values: CDR1 SGDLS, CDR2 YYNGEE. The CDR3 consists of 13 residues. V was shortened by 7 bases and J by 6 bases, with 16 bases between the two germline ends. CDR3 amino acids: CASAEGFGDGYTF. In DNA, the CDR3 is TGTGCCAGCGCCGAGGGGTTCGGCGATGGCTACACCTTC.

This chain links TRBV11-2 with TRBJ2-7, with unresolved D. The CDR3 is made up of 11 amino acids. Germline CDR1 is SGHAT and CDR2 is FQNNGV. V lost 8 bases and J 4 bases, leaving 9 bases between the germline ends. The CDR3 sequence: CASQYFYEQYF. CDR3 bases: TGTGCCAGCCAGTACTTTTACGAGCAGTACTTC.

CDR3 region: CASSPSYRGPETQYF. The CDR3 nucleotides are TGTGCCAGCAGCCCCTCCTACAGGGGGCCAGAGACCCAGTACTTC. The chain recombines TRBV14 with TRBJ2-5; 9 positions match TRBD1. This CDR3 region has 15 residues. Germline CDR1 is SGHDN and CDR2 is FVKESK. The V and J ends lost 4 bases and 4 bases, in that order; junction bases with no gene match: 7. Supplemented by reference TRBV14 and TRBJ2-5, the full variable domain reads EAGVTQFPSHSVIEKGQTVTLRCDPISGHDNLYWYRRVMGKEIKFLLHFVKESKQDESGMPNNRFLAERTGGTYSTLKVQPAELEDSGVYFCASSPSYRGPETQYFGPGTRLLVL.

The rearrangement uses TRBV5-4 and TRBJ2-1; 13 bases fit TRBD2. The CDR3 has 19 amino acids. Germline V CDR1 and CDR2: SGHNT, YYREEE (reference sequence). The V segment lost 0 bases and the J segment 0 bases; nucleotides outside the gene matches: 6. The CDR3 DNA reads TGTGCCAGCAGCTTGGGGCGCGGGACTAGCGGGATCTCCTACAATGAGCAGTTCTTC. It codes for CASSLGRGTSGISYNEQFF.

The genes are TRBV10-2 and TRBJ1-1; possible D gene TRBD1, 6 bases. V lost 5 bases and J lost 0, with 16 bases in between. Germline V gene sequence: CDR1 WSHSY, CDR2 SAAADI. The CDR3 has 16 residues. The CDR3 bases are TGCGCCAGCAGTTCTACAGGGCCTTTTATGAACACTGAAGCTTTCTTT. It codes for CASSSTGPFMNTEAFF.

The V call is TRBV7-6, the J call TRBJ2-1, with TRBD1 matching over 11 bases. The length of the CDR3 is 16 residues. Germline V lookup: CDR1 SGHVS, CDR2 FNYEAQ. V was pared by 2 bases and J by 4 bases, with 4 bases of the junction left unmatched. In DNA, the CDR3 is TGTGCCAGCAGCTTACAAGGGACAGGGGGTTACAATGAGCAGTTCTTC. Encoded protein: CASSLQGTGGYNEQFF. Together with reference TRBV7-6 and TRBJ2-1, the CDR3 gives the full variable domain: GAGVSQSPRYKVTKRGQDVALRCDPISGHVSLYWYRQALGQGPEFLTYFNYEAQQDKSGLPNDRFSAERPEGSISTLTIQRTEQRDSAMYRCASSLQGTGGYNEQFFGPGTRLTVL.

V and J are TRBV12-3 or TRBV12-4 and TRBJ2-1; D is ambiguous. Trimming stripped 3 bases from V and 12 bases from J, with 12 bases between. The CDR3 has 12 residues. This chain's CDR3 is CASSFTRIGQFF. DNA of the CDR3: TGTGCCAGCAGTTTTACGCGGATTGGGCAGTTCTTC.

The rearrangement joins TRBV5-8 to TRBJ2-1; D possibly corresponds to TRBD2 (6 bases). The germline V and J ends were trimmed by 3 bases and 4 bases, with 20 bases remaining between them. Germline CDR1 is SGHTS and CDR2 is YDEGEE. This CDR3 is 17 amino acids long. The CDR3 DNA reads as TGTGCCAGCAGCTCCCCCTGGAGTAGCGGAGCATACAATGAGCAGTTCTTC. Protein product: CASSSPWSSGAYNEQFF. The variable domain in full, with the rest retrieved from reference TRBV5-8 and TRBJ2-1, is EAGVTQSPTHLIKTRGQQATLRCSPISGHTSVYWYQQALGLGLQFLLWYDEGEERNRGNFPPRFSGRQFPNYSSELNVNALELEDSALYLCASSSPWSSGAYNEQFFGPGTRLTVL.

J is TRBJ1-1 and V is TRBV2, with 7 bases aligning to TRBD1. The CDR3 contains 14 residues. Unmatched junction bases numbered 5, after V lost 7 bases and J lost 0 bases. The germline CDR1 and CDR2 sequences are SNHLY and FYNNEI. This chain's CDR3 is CASTGDSMNTEAFF. In DNA form, the CDR3 reads TGTGCCAGCACCGGGGACAGTATGAACACTGAAGCTTTCTTT.

The chain links TRBV5-4 to TRBJ2-2; 12 bases fit TRBD2. Germline lookup yields CDR1 SGHNT and CDR2 YYREEE (reference sequence). J gave up 6 bases and V 5 bases, and 5 bases lay outside the gene matches. This CDR3 contains 15 residues. The CDR3 DNA reads as TGTGCCAGCAGTCCCGGACTAGCGGGACCCGGGGAGCTGTTTTTT. This encodes CASSPGLAGPGELFF.

The chain combines TRBV4-2 with TRBJ2-7; 7 bases are shared with TRBD1. Germline V lookup: CDR1 LGHNA, CDR2 YNFKEQ. The CDR3 runs 15 residues. V trimming: 1 base; J trimming: 2 bases; junction bases outside the gene matches: 5. The chain's CDR3 is CASSQAGRGTYEQYF. The CDR3 DNA sequence: TGTGCCAGCAGCCAAGCTGGCAGGGGGACCTACGAGCAGTACTTC.

The chain links TRBV5-4 to TRBJ2-3; D is undetermined. V lost 3 bases, J lost 3 bases, and 11 bases lay in between. CDR3 length: 14 residues. The germline CDR1 and CDR2 sequences are SGHNT and YYREEE (reference sequence). The CDR3 spells CASSSPTGTDTQYF. The DNA for the CDR3 is TGTGCCAGCAGCTCTCCTACTGGGACAGATACGCAGTATTTT.

The gene calls are TRBV19 and TRBJ1-1; the match to TRBD1 covers 8 bases. V gave up 6 bases and J gave up 3 bases; unmatched junction bases: 0. The CDR3 spans 12 residues. Looked up from germline, CDR1 is LNHDA and CDR2 is SQIVND (reference sequence). This chain's CDR3 is CASRDRDTEAFF. CDR3 nucleotide sequence: TGTGCCAGTAGGGACAGGGACACTGAAGCTTTCTTT.

This clone came up a few times. The genes are TRBV10-2 and TRBJ1-4; the D is unclear. CDR1 and CDR2 (germline): WSHSY, SAAADI. V was pared by 8 bases and J by 7 bases, with 14 bases between. CDR3 length equals 13 residues. The CDR3 DNA reads TGCGCCAGCCGAGGTGGATGGGGTGAAAAACTGTTTTTT. Translating gives CASRGGWGEKLFF.

V usage is TRBV4-1 and J usage is TRBJ2-7; 7 nucleotides line up with TRBD2. V lost 2 bases to trimming and J lost 3 bases; unmatched junction nucleotides: 7. Germline CDR1 is MGHRA and CDR2 is YSYEKL. The CDR3 loop spans 15 amino acids. The CDR3 region has the DNA TGCGCCAGCAGCCAAAGCCCTAGCGGATACTACGAGCAGTACTTC. Amino acids: CASSQSPSGYYEQYF.

This clone was found once. J is TRBJ1-4 and V is TRBV5-1; D not resolved. The CDR3 totals 16 residues. The germline gives CDR1 SGHRS, CDR2 YFSETQ. Trimming stripped 3 bases from V and 4 bases from J, with 16 bases between. The CDR3 region is CASSWSGRTSNEKLFF. The CDR3 nucleotides read TGCGCCAGCAGCTGGAGTGGACGGACGAGTAATGAAAAACTGTTTTTT.

The chain uses TRBV28 and TRBJ1-5; TRBD1 agrees at 7 bases. Germline-derived CDR1 and CDR2 are MDHEN and SYDVKM. The CDR3 is 13 amino acids. The CDR3 DNA reads as TGTGCAGGGGGCGGGGAGTTCGATCAGCCCCAGCATTTT. Its translation: CAGGGEFDQPQHF.

This clone was seen only a few times. This sequence joins TRBV30 and TRBJ1-2; D gene uncertain. The germline CDR1 and CDR2 sequences are GTSNPN and SVGIG (reference sequence). The CDR3 runs 15 residues. Trimming removed 3 bases from V and 0 bases from J, with 14 bases in between. The CDR3 DNA sequence: TGTGCCTGGAGCGTAAATTCGGAGCCTAACTATGGCTACACCTTC. The encoded protein is CAWSVNSEPNYGYTF.

The CDR3 loop reads CASSPGTRVETQYF. In nucleotides, the CDR3 is TGTGCCAGCAGCCCCGGGACTAGGGTAGAGACCCAGTACTTC. The chain recombines TRBV9 with TRBJ2-5, with TRBD2 identical over 8 bases. J lost 4 bases, V lost 4 bases, and 6 bases had no gene match. This CDR3 spans 14 amino acids. The germline gives CDR1 SGDLS, CDR2 YYNGEE.

The chain uses TRBV24-1 and TRBJ1-5; D unclear. The CDR3 has 14 amino acids. The germline V gene has CDR1 KGHDR and CDR2 SFDVKD. Trimming removed 4 bases at V and 4 bases at J, with 10 bases between. CDR3 in amino acids: CATSDRGWNQPQHF. The CDR3 DNA follows: TGTGCCACCAGTGACCGAGGATGGAATCAGCCCCAGCATTTT.

The table lists this clone with a count of one. The V and J genes are TRBV7-6 and TRBJ2-1; possibly TRBD2 for D (6 bases). The CDR3 is made up of 15 amino acids. Germline V gives CDR1 SGHVS, CDR2 FNYEAQ. With 5 bases removed from V and 6 bases from J, the gap between germline ends came to 17 bases. The CDR3 DNA reads TGTGCCAGCAGCCTCGGGACTGACCCTTTCAATGAGCAGTTCTTC. Protein: CASSLGTDPFNEQFF.

The chain has TRBV21-1 and TRBJ2-5; the D call in the table, TRBD1, was not verified against the DNA. TRBV21-1 is marked as a pseudogene. This CDR3 region has 13 residues. The CDR3 coding sequence is TGTGCCAGCAGCAAAGCCCAGATAGAGACCCAGTACTTC. As protein: CASSKAQIETQYF.

The chain employs TRBV25-1 and TRBJ2-5, with a weak D call TRBD1 (5 bases). Between the trimmed V and J ends, which lost 10 bases and 5 bases, there was a span of 14 bases. Germline V lookup: CDR1 MGHDK, CDR2 SYGVNS. This CDR3 is 12 amino acids long. CDR3 nucleotide sequence: TGTGCCACCAGGCTCCCAGGGGAGACCCAGTACTTC. Encoded protein: CATRLPGETQYF.